These 22 T cell receptor beta chains came from one sample sequenced in a study of blood T cell repertoires in COVID-19. Assay: immunoSEQ multiplex PCR; the TCRdb copy retains only in-frame clones and omits some. The sample records about 180,000 clones, less than 90% being singletons. Sample: PBMCs or T cells enriched from blood (not recorded which). These receptors were collected from a human donor with acute COVID-19. The donor label of this sample is uncertain.

The chain couples TRBV11-1 to TRBJ2-7, with D tentatively TRBD1 (5 bases). Germline V gene data show CDR1 as SGHAT and CDR2 as FQDESV (reference sequence). Trimming removed 1 base from V and 3 bases from J, with 10 bases in between. The CDR3 totals 14 residues. The CDR3 sequence is CASSLEGVGYEQYF. The CDR3, as DNA: TGTGCCAGCAGCTTAGAAGGGGTAGGCTACGAGCAGTACTTC.

The rearrangement links TRBV30 to TRBJ2-2, with TRBD2 matching 8 bases. The V gene's germline CDR1 is GTSNPN and CDR2 SVGIG (reference sequence). J gave up 6 bases and V 4 bases, and 10 bases lay outside the gene matches. The CDR3 covers 15 residues. In nucleotides, the CDR3 is TGTGCCTGGATCCCCCCGGGAGGGACCGCCGGGGAGCTGTTTTTT. This sequence encodes CAWIPPGGTAGELFF.

The chain recombines TRBV12-5 with TRBJ1-1; D is uncertain. The length of the CDR3 is 13 residues. Germline values: CDR1 LGHNT, CDR2 FRNRAP. V lost 0 bases to trimming and J lost 5 bases, with 7 bases between them. The DNA of the CDR3 is TGTGCTAGTGGTTTGGTAGCTTCGACTGAAGCTTTCTTT. Protein sequence: CASGLVASTEAFF.

This sequence joins TRBV7-3 and TRBJ2-7; 10 bases agree with TRBD2. This CDR3 contains 15 residues. Germline V gene sequence: CDR1 SGHTA, CDR2 FQGTGA. The J segment lost 4 bases and the V segment lost 1 base, leaving 4 bases of the junction unmatched. This CDR3 reads CASSLIGTSDYEQYF. The DNA for the CDR3 is TGTGCCAGCAGCTTAATTGGGACTAGCGATTACGAGCAGTACTTC.

V and J are TRBV7-2 and TRBJ1-3; 8 bases fit TRBD1. V lost 4 bases to trimming and J lost 5 bases; unmatched junction nucleotides: 7. The CDR3 is made up of 15 amino acids. Per germline, CDR1 SGHTA and CDR2 FQGNSA. CDR3 residues: CASSSTRTGRNTIYF. The DNA for the CDR3 is TGTGCCAGCAGCTCCACCAGGACAGGGAGAAACACCATATATTTT.

The V call is TRBV10-3, the J call TRBJ2-1; tentative D call: TRBD2 (7 bases). CDR3 size: 14 residues. Looked up from germline, CDR1 is ENHRY and CDR2 is SYGVKD. Trimming removed 6 bases from V and 2 bases from J, with 11 bases in between. The CDR3, as DNA: TGTGCCATCAGGGGGGGGGCTACCTACAATGAGCAGTTCTTC. Its translation is CAIRGGATYNEQFF.

This chain links TRBV3-1 (or the pseudogene TRBV3-2) with TRBJ2-7; TRBD1 matches at 7 bases. J lost 7 bases, V lost 5 bases, and 2 bases had no gene match. Per germline, CDR1 LGHDT and CDR2 YNNKEL (reference sequence). This CDR3 is built from 11 residues. The DNA of the CDR3 is TGTGCCAGCAGCTTGGACAGGGAGCAGTACTTC. It encodes CASSLDREQYF.

This chain connects TRBV6-1 to TRBJ2-1, with D possibly being TRBD1 (5 bases). This CDR3 spans 13 amino acids. Between the trimmed V and J ends, which lost 3 bases and 10 bases, there was a span of 13 bases. The germline CDR1 and CDR2 sequences are MNHNS and SASEGT. The CDR3 region has the DNA TGTGCCAGCAGTGAGGCAGGGAAGCGAGAGCAGTTCTTC. Translation: CASSEAGKREQFF.

The rearrangement uses TRBV18 and TRBJ1-6; TRBD1 is a possible D gene (6 bases). This CDR3 contains 20 residues. V was trimmed by 2 bases and J by 6 bases, leaving 26 bases between them. CDR1 is KGHSH and CDR2 is LQKENI in the germline V gene. CDR3 loop: CASSPIGTRLSRGRNSPLHF. CDR3 DNA: TGTGCCAGCTCACCAATCGGGACAAGGTTGTCTCGTGGTCGTAATTCACCCCTCCACTTT.

This clone was observed a single time. The chain joins TRBV29-1 to TRBJ2-5; D unclear. Trimming removed 1 base at V and 4 bases at J, with 13 bases between. CDR3 length: 14 residues. Germline values: CDR1 SQVTM, CDR2 ANQGSEA. The CDR3 bases are TGCAGCGTTGAAGGGTTCTCAGAACCAGAGACCCAGTACTTC. It specifies CSVEGFSEPETQYF.

As DNA, the CDR3 is TGCGCCAGCAGCTTCGGGGTAGAGGCGGCTAGAGAGCAGTACTTC. This sequence encodes CASSFGVEAAREQYF. The rearrangement links TRBV5-1 to TRBJ2-7; weak D call: TRBD2 (5 bases). Trimming removed 2 bases from V and 7 bases from J, with 19 bases in between. CDR1 and CDR2 (germline): SGHRS, YFSETQ. This CDR3 has 15 amino acids.

The chain is built from TRBV29-1 and TRBJ2-7; unclear D gene. Deletions cut 7 bases from V and 6 bases from J, with 19 bases between. This CDR3 has 13 amino acids. Looked up from germline, CDR1 is SQVTM and CDR2 is ANQGSEA. Here the CDR3 reads CSALLAAPSEQYF. The CDR3 bases are TGCAGCGCCCTCTTGGCAGCCCCTAGCGAGCAGTACTTC.

The rearrangement joins TRBV10-3 to TRBJ1-1; D unclear. Germline V CDR1 and CDR2: ENHRY, SYGVKD. The CDR3 contains 12 residues. V was pared by 6 bases and J by 5 bases, with 10 bases between. The DNA for the CDR3 is TGTGCCATCAGGAACGGGGAGACTGAAGCTTTCTTT. Translating gives CAIRNGETEAFF.

This clone has just a few counts. V usage is TRBV7-3 and J usage is TRBJ1-4; perhaps TRBD1 as D (5 bases). The germline gives CDR1 SGHTA, CDR2 FQGTGA. The length of the CDR3 is 15 residues. Between the trimmed V and J ends, which lost 0 bases and 7 bases, there was a span of 12 bases. CDR3 sequence reads: CASSLTPQRGEKLFF. DNA of the CDR3: TGTGCCAGCAGCTTAACCCCCCAAAGGGGTGAAAAACTGTTTTTT.

The chain is built from TRBV18 and TRBJ2-7; 8 nucleotides agree with TRBD1. This CDR3 spans 14 amino acids. Germline CDR1 is KGHSH and CDR2 is LQKENI. The V segment lost 3 bases and the J segment 4 bases; nucleotides outside the gene matches: 5. CDR3 residues: CASSPRTGRYEQYF. The CDR3 nucleotides are TGTGCCAGCTCACCTAGGACAGGGAGGTACGAGCAGTACTTC.

The chain carries TRBV19 and TRBJ1-1, with 7 positions matching TRBD1. CDR1 is LNHDA, CDR2 SQIVND, per germline (reference sequence). Unmatched junction bases numbered 12, after V lost 7 bases and J lost 10 bases. The CDR3 has 13 amino acids. The CDR3 nucleotides are TGTGCCAGTACCCTGGGACAGCTAAAAGGAGCTTTCTTT. Protein product: CASTLGQLKGAFF.

This chain links TRBV10-3 with TRBJ1-2; TRBD1 might be the D (5 bases). The CDR3 loop spans 15 amino acids. Trimming removed 3 bases from V and 4 bases from J, with 15 bases in between. The V gene's germline CDR1 is ENHRY and CDR2 SYGVKD. The CDR3 DNA reads TGTGCCATCAGTGAAGGAGGGGCTCTGGGCTATGGCTACACCTTC. It translates to CAISEGGALGYGYTF.

As to this clone: This sample includes further DNA sequences coding for the same CDR3. This chain connects TRBV30 to TRBJ1-1, with 7 bases fitting TRBD1. After removal of 5 bases from V and 5 bases from J, the junction contained 5 bases not matched to a gene. The CDR3 loop spans 12 amino acids. Germline lookup yields CDR1 GTSNPN and CDR2 SVGIG (reference sequence). CDR3 amino acids: CAWSRGWTEAFF. CDR3 in DNA: TGTGCCTGGTCCAGGGGGTGGACTGAAGCTTTCTTT. Combining the CDR3 with reference TRBV30 and TRBJ1-1 gives the whole variable domain SQTIHQWPATLVQPVGSPLSLECTVEGTSNPNLYWYRQAAGRGLQLLFYSVGIGQISSEVPQNLSASRPQDRQFILSSKKLLLSDSGFYLCAWSRGWTEAFFGQGTRLTVV.

J is TRBJ2-4 and V is TRBV5-1, with 7 bases that match TRBD2. The V segment lost 0 bases and the J segment 4 bases; nucleotides outside the gene matches: 7. CDR1 and CDR2 (germline): SGHRS, YFSETQ. The CDR3 consists of 16 residues. CDR3: CASSLELAGVKNIQYF. In DNA form, the CDR3 reads TGCGCCAGCAGCTTGGAGCTGGCGGGGGTAAAAAACATTCAGTACTTC.

This clone was counted a single time. The rearrangement uses TRBV5-1 and TRBJ2-5; perhaps TRBD2 as D (5 bases). The germline gives CDR1 SGHRS, CDR2 YFSETQ. Trimming took 4 bases from V and 2 from J, leaving 15 bases between them. CDR3 length: 15 amino acids. CDR3 nucleotides: TGCGCCAGCAGCGCTCGCGGGTGGGTTCAAGAGACCCAGTACTTC. Residues: CASSARGWVQETQYF.

This clone has just one count. This chain joins TRBV30 and TRBJ1-1; no clear D gene. Trimming removed 6 bases from V and 10 bases from J, with 18 bases in between. The CDR3 covers 12 residues. Germline loops: CDR1 GTSNPN, CDR2 SVGIG (reference sequence). CDR3 sequence reads: CACKRRFSGAFF. CDR3 DNA sequence: TGTGCCTGTAAAAGGCGGTTCAGTGGAGCTTTCTTT.

The J gene is TRBJ1-5, the V gene TRBV6-4; possible D gene TRBD1, 5 bases. Trimming took 0 bases from V and 0 from J, leaving 9 bases between them. Germline V gives CDR1 MRHNA, CDR2 SNTAGT. CDR3 length equals 16 residues. CDR3 region: CASSDSGRDSNQPQHF. The CDR3 nucleotides read TGTGCCAGCAGTGACTCGGGCAGGGATAGCAATCAGCCCCAGCATTTT.